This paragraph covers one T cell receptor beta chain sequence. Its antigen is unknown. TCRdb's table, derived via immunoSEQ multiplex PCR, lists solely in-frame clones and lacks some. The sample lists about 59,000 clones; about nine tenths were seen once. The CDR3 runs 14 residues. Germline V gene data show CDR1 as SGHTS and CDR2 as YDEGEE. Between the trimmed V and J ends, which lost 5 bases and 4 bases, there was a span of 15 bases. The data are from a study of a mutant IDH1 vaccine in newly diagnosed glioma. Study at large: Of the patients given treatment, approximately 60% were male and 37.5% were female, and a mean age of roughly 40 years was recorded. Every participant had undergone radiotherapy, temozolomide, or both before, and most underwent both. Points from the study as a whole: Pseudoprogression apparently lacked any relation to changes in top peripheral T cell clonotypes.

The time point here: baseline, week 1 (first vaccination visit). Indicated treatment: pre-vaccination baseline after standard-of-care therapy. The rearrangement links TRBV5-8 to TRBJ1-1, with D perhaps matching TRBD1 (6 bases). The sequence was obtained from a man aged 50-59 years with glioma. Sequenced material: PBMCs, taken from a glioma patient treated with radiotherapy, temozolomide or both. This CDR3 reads CASSRGYRATEAFF. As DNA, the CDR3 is TGTGCCAGCAGTCGTGGGTACAGGGCCACTGAAGCTTTCTTT.